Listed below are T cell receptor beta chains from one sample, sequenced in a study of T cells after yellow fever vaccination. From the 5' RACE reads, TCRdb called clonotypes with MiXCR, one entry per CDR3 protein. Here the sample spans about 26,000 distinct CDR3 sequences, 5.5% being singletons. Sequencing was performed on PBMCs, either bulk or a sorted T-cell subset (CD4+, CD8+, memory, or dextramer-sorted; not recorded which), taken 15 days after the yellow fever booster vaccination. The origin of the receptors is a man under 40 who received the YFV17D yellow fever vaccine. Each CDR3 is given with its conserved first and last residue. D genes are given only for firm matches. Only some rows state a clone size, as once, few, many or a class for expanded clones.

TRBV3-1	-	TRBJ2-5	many	CASWAVGETQYF	TGTGCCAGTTGGGCGGTTGGAGAGACCCAGTACTTC
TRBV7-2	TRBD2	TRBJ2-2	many	CASSASGRGNTGELFF	TGTGCCAGCAGCGCTAGCGGGAGGGGAAACACCGGGGAGCTGTTTTTT
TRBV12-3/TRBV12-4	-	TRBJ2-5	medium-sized	CASSFLETQYF	TGTGCCAGCAGTTTCCTGGAGACCCAGTACTTC
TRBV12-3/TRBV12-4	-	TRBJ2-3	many	CASRWGYTDTQYF	TGTGCCAGCAGATGGGGCTACACAGATACGCAGTATTTT
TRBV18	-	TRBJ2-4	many	CASSPMGTPGRNIQYF	TGTGCCAGCTCACCGATGGGAACCCCGGGACGGAACATTCAGTACTTC
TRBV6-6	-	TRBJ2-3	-	CASQFTDTQYF	TGTGCCAGCCAGTTCACAGATACGCAGTATTTT
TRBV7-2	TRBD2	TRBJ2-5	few	CASSPRGGETQYF	TGTGCCAGCAGCCCTCGCGGGGGGGAGACCCAGTACTTC
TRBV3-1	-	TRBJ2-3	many	CASSHAPTYPDTQYF	TGTGCCAGCAGCCATGCCCCCACGTACCCAGATACGCAGTATTTT
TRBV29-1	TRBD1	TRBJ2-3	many	CSTGGWADTQYF	TGCAGCACAGGGGGCTGGGCAGATACGCAGTATTTT
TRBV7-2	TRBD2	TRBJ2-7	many	CASSPGGAVRNEQYF	TGTGCCAGCAGCCCGGGGGGGGCGGTCAGGAACGAGCAGTACTTC
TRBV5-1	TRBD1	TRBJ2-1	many	CASSLSWTGTDEQFF	TGCGCCAGCAGCTTGTCTTGGACAGGGACGGATGAGCAGTTCTTC
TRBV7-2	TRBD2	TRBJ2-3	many	CASSPLAAGGATDTQYF	TGTGCCAGCAGCCCGCTAGCGGCGGGGGGAGCCACAGATACGCAGTATTTT
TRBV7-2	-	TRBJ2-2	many	CASSRLATGELFF	TGTGCCAGCAGCCGACTTGCCACCGGGGAGCTGTTTTTT
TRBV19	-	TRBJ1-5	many	CASSTPGAGRQPQHF	TGTGCCAGTAGTACTCCGGGGGCGGGAAGGCAGCCCCAGCATTTT
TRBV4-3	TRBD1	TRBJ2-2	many	CASSRGGGSAGELFF	TGCGCCAGCAGCCGAGGGGGCGGTTCCGCCGGGGAGCTGTTTTTT
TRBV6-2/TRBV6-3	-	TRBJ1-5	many	CASSYLSGQPQHF	TGTGCCAGCAGTTATTTGTCCGGTCAGCCCCAGCATTTT
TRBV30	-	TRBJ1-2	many	CAWSVQDYNYGYTF	TGTGCCTGGAGTGTACAGGACTACAACTATGGCTACACCTTC
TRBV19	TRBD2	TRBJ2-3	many	CASSETSGRKDTQYF	TGTGCCAGTAGTGAAACTAGCGGGAGGAAGGATACGCAGTATTTT
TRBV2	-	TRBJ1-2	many	CASSPSGGGYGYTF	TGTGCCAGCAGTCCATCGGGGGGGGGCTATGGCTACACCTTC
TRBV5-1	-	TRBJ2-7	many	CASIWPPFVPQTEGEQYF	TGCGCCAGCATATGGCCTCCCTTCGTACCCCAGACAGAAGGGGAGCAGTACTTC
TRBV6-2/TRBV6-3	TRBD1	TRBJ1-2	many	CASTEQGPYGYTF	TGTGCCAGCACCGAACAGGGGCCCTATGGCTACACCTTC
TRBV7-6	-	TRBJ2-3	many	CASSLGPDPSTDTQYF	TGTGCCAGCAGCTTGGGCCCCGACCCTAGCACAGATACGCAGTATTTT
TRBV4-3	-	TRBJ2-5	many	CASSQALDETQYF	TGCGCCAGCAGCCAAGCCCTAGACGAGACCCAGTACTTC
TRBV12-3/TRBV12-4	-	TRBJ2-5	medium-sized	CASSRQGAGLETQYF	TGTGCCAGCAGCAGACAGGGAGCGGGGTTAGAGACCCAGTACTTC
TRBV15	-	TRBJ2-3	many	CATSKGQGTQYF	TGTGCCACCAGTAAGGGCCAAGGAACGCAGTATTTT
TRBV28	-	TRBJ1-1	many	CASSFSFGTEAFF	TGTGCCAGCAGTTTCTCGTTTGGAACTGAAGCTTTCTTT
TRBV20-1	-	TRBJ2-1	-	CSFGGRAPSSYNEQFF	TGCAGCTTCGGGGGCCGGGCGCCGAGCTCCTACAATGAGCAGTTCTTC
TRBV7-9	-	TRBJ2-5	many	CASSHPSQETQYF	TGTGCCAGCTCCCACCCTTCCCAAGAGACCCAGTACTTC
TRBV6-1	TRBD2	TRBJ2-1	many	CASRVAGVSNEQFF	TGTGCCAGCAGGGTAGCGGGAGTTTCCAATGAGCAGTTCTTC
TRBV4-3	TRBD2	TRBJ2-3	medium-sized	CASRHTSGRSDTQYF	TGCGCCAGCAGACACACTAGCGGGAGATCAGATACGCAGTATTTT
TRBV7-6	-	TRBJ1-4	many	CASSNQGFGNNEKLFF	TGTGCCAGCAGCAATCAGGGTTTCGGAAATAATGAAAAACTGTTTTTT
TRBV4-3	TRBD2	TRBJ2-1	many	CASSQIAGNLYNEQFF	TGCGCCAGCAGCCAAATAGCGGGAAACTTATACAATGAGCAGTTCTTC
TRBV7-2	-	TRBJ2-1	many	CASSLRRASYNEQFF	TGTGCCAGCAGCTTAAGACGGGCTAGTTACAATGAGCAGTTCTTC
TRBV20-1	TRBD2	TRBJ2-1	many	CSAFSSGSYGSYNEQFF	TGCAGTGCCTTTTCAAGCGGGAGCTATGGATCCTACAATGAGCAGTTCTTC
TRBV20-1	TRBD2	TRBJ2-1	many	CSAGVAGVMNEQFF	TGCAGTGCTGGGGTGGCGGGAGTCATGAATGAGCAGTTCTTC
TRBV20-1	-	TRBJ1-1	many	CSARVTQRGTEAFF	TGCAGTGCTAGGGTGACCCAGAGGGGCACTGAAGCTTTCTTT
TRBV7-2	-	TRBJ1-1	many	CASSPQNTEAFF	TGTGCCAGCAGCCCCCAAAACACTGAAGCTTTCTTT
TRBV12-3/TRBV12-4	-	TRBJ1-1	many	CASSPDRTEAFF	TGTGCCAGCAGCCCCGACAGGACAGAAGCTTTCTTT
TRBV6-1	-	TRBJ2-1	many	CASSPSGSINEQFF	TGTGCCAGCAGCCCCTCCGGGAGTATTAATGAGCAGTTCTTC
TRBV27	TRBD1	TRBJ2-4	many	CASTLGTGQTLLAKNIQYF	TGTGCCAGCACCCTGGGGACAGGGCAAACTTTGCTAGCCAAAAACATTCAGTACTTC
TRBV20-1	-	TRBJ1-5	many	CSALPGQPQHF	TGCAGTGCCCTACCTGGTCAGCCCCAGCATTTT
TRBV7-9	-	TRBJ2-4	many	CASSLGSQNIQYF	TGTGCCAGCAGCTTGGGGAGTCAAAACATTCAGTACTTC
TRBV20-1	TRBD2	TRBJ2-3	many	CSARGPIPRGAGGGIGTDTQYF	TGCAGTGCTAGAGGCCCAATACCACGAGGTGCGGGAGGCGGAATCGGCACAGATACGCAGTATTTT
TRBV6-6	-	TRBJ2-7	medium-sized	CASSLRGYEQYF	TGTGCCAGCAGCCTCCGGGGATACGAGCAGTACTTC
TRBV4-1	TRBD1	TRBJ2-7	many	CASSQGQGAYEQYF	TGCGCCAGCAGCCAAGGACAGGGGGCTTACGAGCAGTACTTC
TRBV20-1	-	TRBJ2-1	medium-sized	CSATQSGRRYNEQFF	TGCAGTGCGACGCAGAGTGGCAGGAGGTACAATGAGCAGTTCTTC
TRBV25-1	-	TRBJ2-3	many	CASSEQELLDTQYF	TGTGCCAGCAGTGAACAGGAGCTTCTGGATACGCAGTATTTT
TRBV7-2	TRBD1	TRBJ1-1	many	CASSSDRGTEAFF	TGTGCCAGCAGCTCGGACAGGGGCACTGAAGCTTTCTTT
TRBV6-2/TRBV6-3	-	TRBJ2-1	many	CASSYALDYNEQFF	TGTGCCAGCAGTTATGCCTTAGATTACAATGAGCAGTTCTTC
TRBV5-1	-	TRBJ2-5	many	CASKGEETQYF	TGCGCCAGCAAGGGGGAAGAGACCCAGTACTTC
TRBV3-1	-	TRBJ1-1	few	CASSSGGQMNTEAFF	TGTGCCAGCAGCTCCGGGGGGCAGATGAACACTGAAGCTTTCTTT
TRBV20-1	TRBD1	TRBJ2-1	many	CSARPVGTGFWNEQFF	TGCAGTGCTAGACCCGTCGGGACAGGGTTTTGGAATGAGCAGTTCTTC
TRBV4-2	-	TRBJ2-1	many	CASSPHPGAWDNEQFF	TGTGCCAGCAGCCCCCACCCGGGGGCCTGGGACAATGAGCAGTTCTTC
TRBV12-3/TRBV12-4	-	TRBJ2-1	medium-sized	CASSPLGDEQFF	TGTGCCAGCAGTCCCCTGGGGGATGAGCAGTTCTTC
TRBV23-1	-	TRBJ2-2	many	CASSRFSNTGELFF	TGCGCCAGCAGTCGTTTCTCTAACACCGGGGAGCTGTTTTTT